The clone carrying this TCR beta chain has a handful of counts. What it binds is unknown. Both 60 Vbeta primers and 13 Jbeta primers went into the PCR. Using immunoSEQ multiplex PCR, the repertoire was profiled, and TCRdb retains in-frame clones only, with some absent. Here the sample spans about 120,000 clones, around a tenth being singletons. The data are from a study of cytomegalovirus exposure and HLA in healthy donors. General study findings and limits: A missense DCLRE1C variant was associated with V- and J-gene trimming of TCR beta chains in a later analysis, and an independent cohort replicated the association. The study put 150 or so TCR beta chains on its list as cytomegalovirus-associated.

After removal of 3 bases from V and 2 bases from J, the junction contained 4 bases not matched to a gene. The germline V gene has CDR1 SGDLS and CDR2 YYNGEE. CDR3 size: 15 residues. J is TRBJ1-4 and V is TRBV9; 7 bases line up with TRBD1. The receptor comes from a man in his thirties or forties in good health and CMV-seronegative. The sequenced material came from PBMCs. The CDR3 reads CASSAKGQTNEKLFF. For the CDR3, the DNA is TGTGCCAGCAGCGCAAAGGGACAGACTAATGAAAAACTGTTTTTT. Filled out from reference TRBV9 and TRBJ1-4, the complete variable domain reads DSGVTQTPKHLITATGQRVTLRCSPRSGDLSVYWYQQSLDQGLQFLIQYYNGEERAKGNILERFSAQQFPDLHSELNLSSLELGDSALYFCASSAKGQTNEKLFFGSGTQLSVL.